This TCR beta chain was captured in a study of blood T cell repertoires in COVID-19. Assay: immunoSEQ multiplex PCR; the TCRdb copy retains only in-frame clones and omits some. The sample includes approximately 60,000 clones, over 80% of them seen just once. Trimming stripped 0 bases from V and 2 bases from J, with 11 bases between. The germline gives CDR1 MNHNY, CDR2 SVGAGI (reference sequence). The CDR3 has 15 amino acids. The rearrangement uses TRBV6-6 and TRBJ2-7, with a tentative D call TRBD2 (7 bases). Material for sequencing was peripheral blood. The TCR comes from a woman older than 75 with acute or convalescent COVID-19. CDR3 in DNA: TGTGCCAGCAGTTACTCCGAGGGGGGGCCCTACGAGCAGTACTTC. Translation gives CASSYSEGGPYEQYF.